This is a list of T cell receptor beta chains from one sample in a study of T cells expressing NK-cell markers. TCRdb re-called the 5' RACE reads and shows each CDR3 protein once, DNA omitted. This sample contains 150,000 to 180,000 distinct CDR3 sequences. Sequencing was carried out using blood T cells: a sorted CD56 or NKG2C T cell subset, CD4+ or CD8+ T cells, or bulk PBMC T cells (not recorded which). Source of these receptors: a woman aged 45-65 years in good health. Each CDR3 is given with its conserved first and last residue. The order of the fields is V gene, J gene, CDR3 protein.

>TRBV28|TRBJ2-2
CASSLVVEGPSNTGELFF
>TRBV11-2|TRBJ2-2
CASSSPEVVDTGELFF
>TRBV5-1|TRBJ1-1
CASSQTQQRMNTEAFF
>TRBV6-5|TRBJ2-4
CASSWGPNAIQYF
>TRBV29-1|TRBJ2-1
CSTSSYNEQFF
>TRBV7-9|TRBJ2-1
CASSDNGGEQFF
>TRBV29-1|TRBJ2-5
CSVEVGRPGTETQYF
>TRBV20-1|TRBJ2-5
CSAEPGLAIPQETQYF
>TRBV7-9|TRBJ2-5
CASSSETGSEETQYF
>TRBV6-5|TRBJ2-2
CASSWVNTGELFF
>TRBV27|TRBJ2-1
CASSPRGYEQFF
>TRBV29-1|TRBJ2-5
CSVIPSTQTQYF
>TRBV9|TRBJ2-3
CASSVGLVDTQYF
>TRBV12-3/TRBV12-4|TRBJ2-1
CASLSRGTEQFF
>TRBV12-5|TRBJ2-2
CASGLTSGFTGELFF
>TRBV7-9|TRBJ1-5
CASSSPDRDQPQHF
>TRBV15|TRBJ1-4
CATRADRGRTNEKLFF
>TRBV2|TRBJ1-4
CASSDLQGQDLFNEKLFF
>TRBV12-3/TRBV12-4|TRBJ2-1
CASSLGEDEQFF
>TRBV27|TRBJ2-3
CASSLSDYSTDTQYF
>TRBV7-9|TRBJ2-7
CASSSWDAAYEQYF
>TRBV25-1|TRBJ2-7
CASSGEGRTYEQYF
>TRBV5-4|TRBJ2-1
CASSLSRAGGIEQFF
>TRBV29-1|TRBJ2-7
CSVSWSRSYEQYF
>TRBV24-1|TRBJ2-5
CATSDPAGGREGTQYF
>TRBV27|TRBJ2-3
CASSTPGTTQYF
>TRBV12-3/TRBV12-4|TRBJ1-2
CASRGRTAYGYTF
>TRBV28|TRBJ2-7
CASHTPDRSYEQYF
>TRBV10-2|TRBJ1-1
CASSESPGNTEAFF
>TRBV3-1|TRBJ2-1
CASSQALAGGNEQFF
>TRBV7-8|TRBJ1-5
CASSLVGAAQPQHF